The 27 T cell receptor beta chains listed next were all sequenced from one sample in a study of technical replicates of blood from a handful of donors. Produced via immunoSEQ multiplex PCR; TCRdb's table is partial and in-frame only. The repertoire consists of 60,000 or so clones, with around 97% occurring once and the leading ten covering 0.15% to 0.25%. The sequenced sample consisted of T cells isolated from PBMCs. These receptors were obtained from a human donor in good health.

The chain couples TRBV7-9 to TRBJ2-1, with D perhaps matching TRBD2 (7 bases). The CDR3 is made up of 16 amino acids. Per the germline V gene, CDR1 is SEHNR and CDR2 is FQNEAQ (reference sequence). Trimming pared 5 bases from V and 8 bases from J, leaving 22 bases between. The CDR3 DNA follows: TGTGCCAGCAGCCCCTGGAAGGGGGAGGGCCACGATGAGCAGTTCTTC. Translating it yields CASSPWKGEGHDEQFF.

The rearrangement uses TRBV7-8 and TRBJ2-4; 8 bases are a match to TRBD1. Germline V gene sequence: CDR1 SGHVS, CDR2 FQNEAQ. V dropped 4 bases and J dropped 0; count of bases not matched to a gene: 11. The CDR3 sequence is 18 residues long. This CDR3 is CASSSPRPDRGAKNIQYF. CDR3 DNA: TGTGCCAGCAGCTCCCCGAGACCCGACAGGGGAGCCAAAAACATTCAGTACTTC.

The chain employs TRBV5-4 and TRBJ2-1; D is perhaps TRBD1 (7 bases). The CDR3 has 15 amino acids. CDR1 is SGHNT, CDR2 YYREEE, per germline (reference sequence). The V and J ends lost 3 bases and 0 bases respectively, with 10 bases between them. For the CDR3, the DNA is TGTGCCAGCAGCTCAGGGGGGAGCTCCTACAATGAGCAGTTCTTC. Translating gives CASSSGGSSYNEQFF.

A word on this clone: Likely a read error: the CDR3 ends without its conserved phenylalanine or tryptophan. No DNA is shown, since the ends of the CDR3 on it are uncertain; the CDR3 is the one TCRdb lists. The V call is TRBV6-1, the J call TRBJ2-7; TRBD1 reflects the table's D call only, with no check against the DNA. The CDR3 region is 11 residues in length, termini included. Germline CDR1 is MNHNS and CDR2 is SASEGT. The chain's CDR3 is CASSRIPPYQD.

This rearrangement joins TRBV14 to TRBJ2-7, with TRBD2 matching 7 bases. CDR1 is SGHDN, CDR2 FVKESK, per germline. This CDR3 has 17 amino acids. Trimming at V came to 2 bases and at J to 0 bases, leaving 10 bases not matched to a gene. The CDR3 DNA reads TGTGCCAGCAGCCAATTTCCGAAGGGAGGGGCCTCCTACGAGCAGTACTTC. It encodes CASSQFPKGGASYEQYF.

The CDR3: CASVFGDGWEKLFF. CDR3 bases: TGTGCCAGCGTATTTGGAGATGGTTGGGAAAAACTGTTTTTT. The chain has TRBV6-1 and TRBJ1-4, with D unresolved. Trimming removed 8 bases at V and 8 bases at J, with 18 bases between. The CDR3 loop spans 14 amino acids. Germline V gives CDR1 MNHNS, CDR2 SASEGT.

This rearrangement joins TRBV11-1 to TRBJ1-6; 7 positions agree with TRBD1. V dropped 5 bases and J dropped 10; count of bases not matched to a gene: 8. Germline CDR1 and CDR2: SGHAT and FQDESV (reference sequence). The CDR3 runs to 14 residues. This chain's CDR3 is CASSLRDSGSPLHF. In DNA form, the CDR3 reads TGTGCCAGCAGCCTCCGGGACAGTGGGTCACCCCTCCACTTT.

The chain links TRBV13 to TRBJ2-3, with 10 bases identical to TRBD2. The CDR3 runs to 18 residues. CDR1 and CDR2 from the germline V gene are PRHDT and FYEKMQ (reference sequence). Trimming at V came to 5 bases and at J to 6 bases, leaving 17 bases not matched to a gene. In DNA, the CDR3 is TGTGCCAGCAGCGACACAACTAGCGGGATAGAACCTCGGGATACGCAGTATTTT. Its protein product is CASSDTTSGIEPRDTQYF.

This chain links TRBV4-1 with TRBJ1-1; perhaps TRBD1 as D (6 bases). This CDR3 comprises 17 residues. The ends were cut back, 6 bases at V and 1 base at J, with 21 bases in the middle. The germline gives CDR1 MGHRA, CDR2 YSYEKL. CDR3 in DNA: TGCGCCAGCAGGGCCTACAGGGTCTCCAGGGAGAACACTGAAGCTTTCTTT. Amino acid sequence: CASRAYRVSRENTEAFF.

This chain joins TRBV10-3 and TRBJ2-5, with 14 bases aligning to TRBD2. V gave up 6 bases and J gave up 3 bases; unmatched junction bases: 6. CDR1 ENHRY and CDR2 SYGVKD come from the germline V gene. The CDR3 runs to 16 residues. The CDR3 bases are TGTGCCATCAGGGAACCGGGACTAGCGGGAGAAGAGACCCAGTACTTC. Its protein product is CAIREPGLAGEETQYF.

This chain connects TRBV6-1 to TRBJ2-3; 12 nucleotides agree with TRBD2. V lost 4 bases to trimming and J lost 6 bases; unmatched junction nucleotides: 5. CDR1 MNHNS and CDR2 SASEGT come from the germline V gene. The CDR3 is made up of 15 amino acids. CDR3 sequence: CASSVLAGGEDTQYF. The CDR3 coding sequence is TGTGCCAGCAGTGTTCTAGCGGGGGGGGAGGATACGCAGTATTTT.

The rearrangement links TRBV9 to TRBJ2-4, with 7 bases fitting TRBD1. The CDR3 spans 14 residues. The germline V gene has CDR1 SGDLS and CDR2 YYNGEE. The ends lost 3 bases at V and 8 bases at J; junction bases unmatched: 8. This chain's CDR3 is CASSATGLSDIQYF. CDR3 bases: TGTGCCAGCAGCGCGACAGGGTTATCCGACATTCAGTACTTC.

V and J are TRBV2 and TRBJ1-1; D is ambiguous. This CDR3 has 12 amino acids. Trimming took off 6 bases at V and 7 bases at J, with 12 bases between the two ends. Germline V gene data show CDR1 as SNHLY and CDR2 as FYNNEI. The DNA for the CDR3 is TGTGCCAGCAGGGCTACAGTATTTGAAGCTTTCTTT. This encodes CASRATVFEAFF.

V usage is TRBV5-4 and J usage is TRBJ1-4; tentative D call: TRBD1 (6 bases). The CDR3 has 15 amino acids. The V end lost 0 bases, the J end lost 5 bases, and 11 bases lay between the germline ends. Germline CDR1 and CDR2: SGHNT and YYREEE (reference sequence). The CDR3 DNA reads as TGTGCCAGCAGCTTGGGGACAGAGCAAAATGAAAAACTGTTTTTT. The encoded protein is CASSLGTEQNEKLFF.

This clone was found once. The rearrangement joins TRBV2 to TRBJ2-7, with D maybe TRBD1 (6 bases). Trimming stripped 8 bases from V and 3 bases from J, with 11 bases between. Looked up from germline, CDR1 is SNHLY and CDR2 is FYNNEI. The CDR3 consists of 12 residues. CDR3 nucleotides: TGTGCCAGCGAGATAGGGGGCTACGAGCAGTACTTC. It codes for CASEIGGYEQYF.

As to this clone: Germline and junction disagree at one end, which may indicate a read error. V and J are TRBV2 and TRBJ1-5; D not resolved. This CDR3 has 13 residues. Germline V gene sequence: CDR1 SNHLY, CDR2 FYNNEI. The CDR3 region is CASTSGSNQPQHF. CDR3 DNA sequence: TGTGCTAGCACTTCCGGGAGCAATCAGCCCCAGCATTTT.

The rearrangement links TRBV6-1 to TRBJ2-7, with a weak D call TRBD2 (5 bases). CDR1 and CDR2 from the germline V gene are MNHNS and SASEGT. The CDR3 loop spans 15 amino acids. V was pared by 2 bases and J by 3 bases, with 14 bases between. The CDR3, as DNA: TGTGCCAGCAGTGAAAAGGAGGTGAACGTCTACGAGCAGTACTTC. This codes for CASSEKEVNVYEQYF.

CDR3 sequence: CASSQGLAGFYEQYF. The CDR3, as DNA: TGCGCCAGCAGCCAAGGTCTAGCGGGGTTTTACGAGCAGTACTTC. The rearrangement links TRBV4-1 to TRBJ2-7, with 9 positions matching TRBD2. The CDR3 sequence is 15 residues long. Losses at the gene ends were 1 base for V and 4 bases for J; bases not matched to a gene: 5. Germline V CDR1 and CDR2: MGHRA, YSYEKL.

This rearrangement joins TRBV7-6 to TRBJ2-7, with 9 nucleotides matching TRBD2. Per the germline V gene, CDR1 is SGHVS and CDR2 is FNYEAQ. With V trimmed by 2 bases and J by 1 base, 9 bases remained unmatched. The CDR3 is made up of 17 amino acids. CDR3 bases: TGTGCCAGCAGCTTATATTCCGGCGGGGGGGCTTCCTACGAGCAGTACTTC. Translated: CASSLYSGGGASYEQYF.

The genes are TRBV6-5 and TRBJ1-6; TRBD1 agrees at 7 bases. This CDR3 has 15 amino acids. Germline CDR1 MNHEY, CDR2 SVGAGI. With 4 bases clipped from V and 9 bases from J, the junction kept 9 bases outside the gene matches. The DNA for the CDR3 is TGTGCCAGCAGTTCCGGGACAGCGGAGACTTCACCCCTCCACTTT. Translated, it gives CASSSGTAETSPLHF.

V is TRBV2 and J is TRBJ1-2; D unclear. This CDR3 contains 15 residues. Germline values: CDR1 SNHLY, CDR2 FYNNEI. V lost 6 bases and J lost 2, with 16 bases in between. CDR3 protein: CASSPLLEANYGYTF. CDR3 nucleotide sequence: TGTGCCAGCAGCCCCCTGTTGGAGGCAAACTATGGCTACACCTTC.

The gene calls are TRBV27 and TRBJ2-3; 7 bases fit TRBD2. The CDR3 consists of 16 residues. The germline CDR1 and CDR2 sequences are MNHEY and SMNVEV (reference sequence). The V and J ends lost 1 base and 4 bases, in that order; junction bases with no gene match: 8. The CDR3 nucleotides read TGTGCCAGCAGTTTATTAGTGGGAGGGAATGCAGATACGCAGTATTTT. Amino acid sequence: CASSLLVGGNADTQYF.

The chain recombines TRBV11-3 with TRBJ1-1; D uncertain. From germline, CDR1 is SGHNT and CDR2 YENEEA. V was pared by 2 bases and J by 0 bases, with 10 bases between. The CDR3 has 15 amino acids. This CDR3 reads CASSLITYLNTEAFF. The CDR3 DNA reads TGTGCCAGCAGCTTAATTACTTATCTGAACACTGAAGCTTTCTTT. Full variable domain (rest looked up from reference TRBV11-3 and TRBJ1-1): EAGVVQSPRYKIIEKKQPVAFWCNPISGHNTLYWYLQNLGQGPELLIRYENEEAVDDSQLPKDRFSAERLKGVDSTLKIQPAELGDSAVYLCASSLITYLNTEAFFGQGTRLTVV.

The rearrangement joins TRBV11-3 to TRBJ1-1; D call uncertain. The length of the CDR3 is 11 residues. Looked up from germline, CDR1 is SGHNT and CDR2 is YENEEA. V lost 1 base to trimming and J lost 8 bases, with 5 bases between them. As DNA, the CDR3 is TGTGCCAGCAGCTTAGTACAGGAAGCTTTCTTT. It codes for CASSLVQEAFF.

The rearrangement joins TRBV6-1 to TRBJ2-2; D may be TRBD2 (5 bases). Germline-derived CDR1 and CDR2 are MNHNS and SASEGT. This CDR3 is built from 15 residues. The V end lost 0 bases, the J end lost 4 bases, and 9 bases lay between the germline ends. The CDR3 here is CASSEARGGTGELFF. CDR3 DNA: TGTGCCAGCAGTGAAGCTAGAGGAGGCACCGGGGAGCTGTTTTTT.

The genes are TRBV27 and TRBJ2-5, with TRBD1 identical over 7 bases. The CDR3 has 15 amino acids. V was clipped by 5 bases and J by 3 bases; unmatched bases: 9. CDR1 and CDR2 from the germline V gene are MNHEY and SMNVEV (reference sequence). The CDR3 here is CASSLLPQGKETQYF. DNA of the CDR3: TGTGCCAGCAGTCTTCTACCACAGGGGAAAGAGACCCAGTACTTC.

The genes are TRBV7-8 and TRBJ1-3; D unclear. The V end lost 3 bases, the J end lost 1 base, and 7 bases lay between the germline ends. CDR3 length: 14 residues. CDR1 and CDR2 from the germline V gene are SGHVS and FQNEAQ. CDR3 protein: CASSLEGSGNTIYF. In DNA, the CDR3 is TGTGCCAGCAGCTTGGAGGGATCTGGAAACACCATATATTTT.